This T cell receptor beta chain was observed in a study of spatial heterogeneity in lung cancer. Study context: Investigators collected some blood samples at disease recurrence, and the median time to first recurrence was approximately 50 weeks. Mean representation of each unique TCR and UMI combination in the raw reads exceeded 8.5 occurrences.

Time point indicated: blood taken at disease recurrence. TCRs were sequenced from unsorted whole RNA of tumor, nontumor lung or PBMC. This clonotype was seen repeatedly, ten times or more. With the library built for alpha chains, this beta chain is off target and its frequency is not meaningful. MiXCR, applied by TCRdb to the 5' RACE reads, yields one record per CDR3 protein. Found here are 8,500 to 10,000 distinct CDR3 sequences, under 5% of them singletons; the top ten hold roughly 18%. With 4 bases removed from V and 4 bases from J, the gap between germline ends came to 14 bases. Germline V gives CDR1 SQVTM, CDR2 ANQGSEA. The CDR3 is 13 amino acids.

Sequencing used PBMCs, obtained at recurrence. The TCR was taken from a female donor with early-stage non-small cell lung cancer. The chain combines TRBV29-1 with TRBJ2-7; maybe TRBD1 (6 bases). The chain's CDR3 is CSVVVDSTYEQYF. In nucleotides, the CDR3 is TGCAGCGTTGTTGTGGACAGTACATACGAGCAGTACTTC.